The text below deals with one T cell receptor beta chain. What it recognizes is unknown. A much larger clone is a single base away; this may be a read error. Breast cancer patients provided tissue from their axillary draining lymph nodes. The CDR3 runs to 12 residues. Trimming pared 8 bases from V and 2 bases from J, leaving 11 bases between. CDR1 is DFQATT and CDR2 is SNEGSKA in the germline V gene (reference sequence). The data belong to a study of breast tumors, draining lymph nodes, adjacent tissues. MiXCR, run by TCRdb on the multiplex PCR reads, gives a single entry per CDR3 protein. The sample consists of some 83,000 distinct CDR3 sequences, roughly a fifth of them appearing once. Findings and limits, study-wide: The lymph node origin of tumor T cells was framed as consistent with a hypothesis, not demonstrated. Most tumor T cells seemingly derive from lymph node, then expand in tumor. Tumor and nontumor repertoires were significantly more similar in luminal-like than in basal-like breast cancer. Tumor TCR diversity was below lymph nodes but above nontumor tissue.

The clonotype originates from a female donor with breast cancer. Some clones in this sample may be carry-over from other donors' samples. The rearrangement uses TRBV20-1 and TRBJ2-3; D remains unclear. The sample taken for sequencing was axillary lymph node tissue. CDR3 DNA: TGCAGTCCTATGACACTCACAGATACGCAGTATTTT. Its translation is CSPMTLTDTQYF.